The T cell receptor (beta chain) under discussion was sequenced for a study of vaccination and CD4 T cells after COVID-19. Study overall: Four females and six males made up the convalescents, with two Hispanic. Researchers treated cells with overlapping spike peptides taken from SARS-CoV-2, HCoV-NL63, HCoV-OC43 and HCoV-229E.

The V gene lost 1 base and the J gene lost 2 bases, with 8 bases spanning the gap. The CDR3 sequence is 14 residues long. Germline values: CDR1 SGHAT, CDR2 FQDESV (reference sequence). Sequencing of cultured CD4+ T cell DNA used the Oncomine TCR Beta short-read assay. One entry per CDR3 protein results from TCRdb running MiXCR on the PCR reads. This repertoire shows about 7,000 distinct CDR3 sequences, 33% found once; its top ten account for approximately 28%. As concerns this clonotype: Its antigen remains unknown.

The treatment was: roughly ten-day PBMC culture with coronavirus spike peptide pools or control peptides (ViraFEST assay). Unexposed donor CD4+ T cells predated the COVID-19 pandemic, collected 2011-2018. Replacement of half the medium with fresh IL-2 medium took place on days 3 and 7. Sequenced material: CD4+ T cells from blood, cultured in vitro. The receptor's source is a human donor in good health. The rearrangement uses TRBV11-1 and TRBJ1-1, with D uncertain. In DNA form, the CDR3 reads TGTGCCAGCAGCTTAGAAACAAGTAACACTGAAGCTTTCTTT. This gives the protein CASSLETSNTEAFF.